This T cell receptor (beta chain) appears in the sequencing data of a study of neurological immune-mediated disorders. This clonotype was counted many times. cDNA synthesis was performed by 5'RACE with 10-nucleotide random UMIs. TCRdb re-called the 5' RACE reads with MiXCR, one entry per CDR3 protein. This sample yields 36,000 or so distinct CDR3 sequences, of which over 9% are seen a single time; about 7% belongs to the top ten. The germline gives CDR1 DFQATT, CDR2 SNEGSKA (reference sequence). This CDR3 has 15 amino acids. V dropped 6 bases and J dropped 5; count of bases not matched to a gene: 14. The sample taken for sequencing was PBMCs. The chain uses TRBV20-1 and TRBJ2-3, with 7 nucleotides matching TRBD2. The receptor was isolated from a woman aged 25 to 39 with HTLV-1-associated myelopathy (HAM/TSP). The CDR3 reads CSAHGTILFGDTQYF. As DNA, the CDR3 is TGCAGTGCGCACGGGACTATTCTGTTCGGAGATACGCAGTATTTT.